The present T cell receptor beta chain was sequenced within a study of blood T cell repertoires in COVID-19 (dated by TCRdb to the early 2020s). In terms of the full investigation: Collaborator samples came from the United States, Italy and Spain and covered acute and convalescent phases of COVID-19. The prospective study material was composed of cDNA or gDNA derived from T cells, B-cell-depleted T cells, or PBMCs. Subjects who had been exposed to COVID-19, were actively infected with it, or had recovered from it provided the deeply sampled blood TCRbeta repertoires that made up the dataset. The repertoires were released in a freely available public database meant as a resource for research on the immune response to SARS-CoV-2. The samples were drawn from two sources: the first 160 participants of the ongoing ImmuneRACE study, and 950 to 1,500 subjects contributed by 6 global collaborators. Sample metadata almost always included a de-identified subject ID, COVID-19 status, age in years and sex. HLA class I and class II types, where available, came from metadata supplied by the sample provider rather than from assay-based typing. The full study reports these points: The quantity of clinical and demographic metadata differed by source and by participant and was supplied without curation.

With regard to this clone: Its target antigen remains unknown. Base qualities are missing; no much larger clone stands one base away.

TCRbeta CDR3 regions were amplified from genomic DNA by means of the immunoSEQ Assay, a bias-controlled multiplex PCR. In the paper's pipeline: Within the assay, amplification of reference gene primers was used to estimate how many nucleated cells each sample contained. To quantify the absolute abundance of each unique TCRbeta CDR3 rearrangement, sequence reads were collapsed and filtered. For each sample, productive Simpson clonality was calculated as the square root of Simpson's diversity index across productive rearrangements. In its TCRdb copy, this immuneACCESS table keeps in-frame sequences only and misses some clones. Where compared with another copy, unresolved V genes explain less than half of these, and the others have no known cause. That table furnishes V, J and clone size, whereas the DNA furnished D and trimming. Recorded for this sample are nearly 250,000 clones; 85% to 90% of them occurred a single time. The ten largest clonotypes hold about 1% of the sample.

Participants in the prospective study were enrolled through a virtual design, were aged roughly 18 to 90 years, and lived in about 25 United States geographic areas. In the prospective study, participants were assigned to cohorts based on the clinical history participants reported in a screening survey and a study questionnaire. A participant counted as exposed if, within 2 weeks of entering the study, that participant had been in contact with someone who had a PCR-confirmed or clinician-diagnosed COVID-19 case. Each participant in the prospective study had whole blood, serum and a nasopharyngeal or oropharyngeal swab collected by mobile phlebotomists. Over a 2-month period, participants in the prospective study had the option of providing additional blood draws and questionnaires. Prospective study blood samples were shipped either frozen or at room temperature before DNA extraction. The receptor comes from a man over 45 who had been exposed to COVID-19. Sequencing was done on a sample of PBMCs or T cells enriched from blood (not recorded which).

The DNA is as follows: TGCAGTGCTAGTCTGGCGGGGGAAGAGACCCAGTACTTC. Its protein reads: CSASLAGEETQYF. The receptor chain draws on TRBV20-1 and TRBJ2-5; 7 middle bases align to TRBD2. The CDR3 starts with the cysteine, ends with the phenylalanine, and has 13 residues. The retained sequence is limited to the CDR3, 39 bases, with the frame set at the first base. Trimmed from V: 3 bases; trimmed from J: 3 bases; junction bases lacking a gene match: 4. The CDR1 and CDR2 encoded by the germline V gene (reference sequence) are DFQATT and SNEGSKA.